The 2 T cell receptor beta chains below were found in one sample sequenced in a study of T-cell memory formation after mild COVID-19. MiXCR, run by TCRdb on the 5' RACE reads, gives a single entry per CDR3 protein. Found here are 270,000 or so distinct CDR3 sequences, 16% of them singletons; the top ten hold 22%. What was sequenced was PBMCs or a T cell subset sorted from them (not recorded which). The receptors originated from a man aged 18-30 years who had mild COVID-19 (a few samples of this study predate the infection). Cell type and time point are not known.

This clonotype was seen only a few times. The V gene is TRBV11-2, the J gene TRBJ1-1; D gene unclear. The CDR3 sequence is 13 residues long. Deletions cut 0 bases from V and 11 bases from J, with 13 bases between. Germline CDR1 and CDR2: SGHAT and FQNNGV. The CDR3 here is CASSLDSWVEAFF. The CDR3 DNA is TGTGCCAGCAGCTTAGATTCGTGGGTGGAGGCTTTCTTT.

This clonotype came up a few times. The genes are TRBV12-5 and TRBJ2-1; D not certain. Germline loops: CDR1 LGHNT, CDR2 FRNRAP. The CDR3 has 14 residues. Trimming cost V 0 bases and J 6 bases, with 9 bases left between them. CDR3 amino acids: CASGLVLQINEQFF. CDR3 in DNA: TGTGCTAGTGGTTTGGTACTACAGATCAATGAGCAGTTCTTC.